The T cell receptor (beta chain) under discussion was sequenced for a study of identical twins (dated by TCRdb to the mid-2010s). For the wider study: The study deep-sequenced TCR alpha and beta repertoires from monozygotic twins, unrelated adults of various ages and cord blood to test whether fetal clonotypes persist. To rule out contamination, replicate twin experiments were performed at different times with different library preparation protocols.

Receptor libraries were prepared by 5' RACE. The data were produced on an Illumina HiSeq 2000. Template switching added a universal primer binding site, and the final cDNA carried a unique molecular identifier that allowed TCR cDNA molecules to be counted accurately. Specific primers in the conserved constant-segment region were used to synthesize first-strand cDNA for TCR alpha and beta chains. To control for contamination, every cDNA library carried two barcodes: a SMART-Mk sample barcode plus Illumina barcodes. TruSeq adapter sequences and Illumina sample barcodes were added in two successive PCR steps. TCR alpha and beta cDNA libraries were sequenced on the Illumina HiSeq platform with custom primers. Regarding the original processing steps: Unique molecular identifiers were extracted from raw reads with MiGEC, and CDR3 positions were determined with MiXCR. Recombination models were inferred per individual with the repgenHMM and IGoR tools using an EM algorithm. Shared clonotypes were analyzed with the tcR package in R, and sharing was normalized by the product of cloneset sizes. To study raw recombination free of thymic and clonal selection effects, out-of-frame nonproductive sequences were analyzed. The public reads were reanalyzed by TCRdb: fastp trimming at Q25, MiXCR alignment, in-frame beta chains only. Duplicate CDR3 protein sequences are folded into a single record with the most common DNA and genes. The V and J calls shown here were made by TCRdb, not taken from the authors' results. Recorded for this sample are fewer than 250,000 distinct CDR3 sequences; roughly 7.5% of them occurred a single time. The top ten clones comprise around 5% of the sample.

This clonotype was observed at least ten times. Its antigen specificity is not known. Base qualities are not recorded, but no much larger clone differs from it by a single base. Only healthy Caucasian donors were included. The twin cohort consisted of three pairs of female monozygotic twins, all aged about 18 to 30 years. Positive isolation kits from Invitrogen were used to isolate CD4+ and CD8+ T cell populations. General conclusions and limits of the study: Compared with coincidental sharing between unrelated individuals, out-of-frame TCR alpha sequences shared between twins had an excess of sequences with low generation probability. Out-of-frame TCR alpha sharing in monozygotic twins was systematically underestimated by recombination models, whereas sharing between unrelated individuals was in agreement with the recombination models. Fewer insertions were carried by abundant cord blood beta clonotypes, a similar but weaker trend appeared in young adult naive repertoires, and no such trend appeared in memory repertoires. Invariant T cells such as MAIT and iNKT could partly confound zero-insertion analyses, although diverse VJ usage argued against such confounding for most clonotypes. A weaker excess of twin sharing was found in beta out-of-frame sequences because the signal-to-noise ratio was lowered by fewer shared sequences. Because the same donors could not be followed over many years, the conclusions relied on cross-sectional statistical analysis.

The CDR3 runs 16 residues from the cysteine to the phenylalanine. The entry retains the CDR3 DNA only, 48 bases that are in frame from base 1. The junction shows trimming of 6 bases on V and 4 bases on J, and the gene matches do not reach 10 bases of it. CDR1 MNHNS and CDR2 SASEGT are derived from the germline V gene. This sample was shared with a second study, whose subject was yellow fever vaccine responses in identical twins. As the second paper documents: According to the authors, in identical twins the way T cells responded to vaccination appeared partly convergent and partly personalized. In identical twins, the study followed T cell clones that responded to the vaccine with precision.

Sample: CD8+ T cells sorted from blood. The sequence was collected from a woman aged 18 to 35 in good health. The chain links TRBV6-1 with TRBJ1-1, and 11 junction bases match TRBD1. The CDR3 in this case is CASSRDPGTGGTEAFF. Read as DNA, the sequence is TGTGCCAGCAGCCGCGACCCTGGGACAGGGGGCACTGAAGCTTTCTTT.